This T cell receptor beta chain was captured in a study of PD-L1 blockade in urothelial cancer. Time point noted: pretreatment peripheral blood. The method was immunoSEQ multiplex PCR; TCRdb's version includes in-frame clones alone and lacks a portion of them. This table holds roughly 51,000 clones, roughly 86% found once. V shed 0 bases, J shed 2 bases, and the junction held 8 bases outside the gene matches. The CDR3 extends over 17 amino acids. CDR1 and CDR2 (germline): SGDLS, YYNGEE. The chain joins TRBV9 to TRBJ2-5; 9 bases align to TRBD1. The source material was PBMCs, sampled around atezolizumab (anti-PD-L1) treatment. The TCR originated in a man aged 55 to 70 with urothelial cancer. The CDR3, as DNA: TGTGCCAGCAGCGTAGGCATGTCGGGGACAGGGCAAGAGACCCAGTACTTC. It is translated as CASSVGMSGTGQETQYF.